This TCR beta chain emerged from a study of blood T cell repertoires in COVID-19. About the study: T cells, B-cell-depleted T cells, or PBMCs provided the cDNA or gDNA that served as material.

In the authors' workflow: Nucleated cell number was recorded as an estimate derived from reference gene primer amplification. The protocol was immunoSEQ multiplex PCR, while the TCRdb copy is restricted to in-frame clones and leaves out a portion. That table gives V, J and clone size, and the DNA gave D and trimming. The data show some 120,000 clones, 86% seen once. Germline V gives CDR1 LNHDA, CDR2 SQIVND (reference sequence). Trimming at V came to 4 bases and at J to 5 bases, leaving 6 bases not matched to a gene. CDR3 length: 16 amino acids. This clone was counted a single time. The chain links TRBV19 to TRBJ1-6; 9 bases map to TRBD1. The receptor comes from a man between 35 and 55 years old with acute or convalescent COVID-19. The sample consisted of peripheral blood. CDR3 sequence: CASSKRTGEHNSPLHF. The CDR3 DNA follows: TGTGCCAGTAGTAAGCGGACAGGGGAGCATAATTCACCCCTCCACTTT.